The clone carrying this T cell receptor (beta chain) showed up many times. It was uncontrolled infection, other autoimmune disease, pregnancy or lactation that excluded patients. Diagnosis relied on clinical symptoms, serum thyroxine and TRAb, thyroid ultrasound and orbital computed tomography. This entry comes from a study of T cells in Graves' hyperthyroidism and ophthalmopathy. TCR beta CDR3 region amplification was performed from RNA transcripts. The HTBI primer set served for first-round RT-PCR of the TCR CDR3. TCRdb redid the calling of the multiplex PCR reads with MiXCR, one entry per CDR3 protein. The table has roughly 500,000 distinct CDR3 sequences, 46% seen once; the top ten hold about two fifths. CDR3 length: 12 amino acids. The V gene's germline CDR1 is SQVTM and CDR2 ANQGSEA. With 6 bases removed from V and 2 bases from J, the gap between germline ends came to 5 bases.

The V call is TRBV29-1, the J call TRBJ2-6; D not certain. The source material was peripheral blood or thyroid tissue (not recorded which). The sequence came from an adult woman with Graves' disease, either hyperthyroidism or ophthalmopathy (not recorded which). The CDR3 here is CSVVAGANVLTF. The CDR3 DNA reads TGCAGCGTCGTGGCTGGGGCCAACGTCCTGACTTTC.